This is a list of T cell receptor beta chains from one sample in a study of blood T cell repertoires in COVID-19. Some clones are missing from TCRdb's copy, which holds only in-frame ones; the method was immunoSEQ multiplex PCR. The data contain around 220,000 clones, approximately 86% of them singletons. The sequencing input was PBMCs or T cells enriched from blood (not recorded which). All receptors derive from a woman between 25 and 40 years old with acute COVID-19. The CDR3 runs from the conserved cysteine through the conserved F or W. The order of the fields is V gene, CDR3 protein.

TRBV29-1 | CSVERRRSYNEQFF
TRBV3-1/TRBV3-2 | CASSQQRSTGVYGYTF
TRBV12-5 | CASGRQGGAGELFF
TRBV18 | CASSPGGTDTGELFF
TRBV30 | CAWSVLPQGATNEKLFF
TRBV10-2 | CASSAGTNYGYTF
TRBV7-9 | CASRPGQGNEKLFF
TRBV5-4 | CASSPGLAVNNEQFF
TRBV10-2 | CASRDQTPTREPYSYEQYF
TRBV6-5 | CASSYSRGQGYGYTF
TRBV27 | CASSFGTGHYGYTF
TRBV6-2/TRBV6-3 | CASSYAGKETQYF
TRBV7-9 | CASSAPTSGGNEQFF
TRBV7-6 | CASSLAPWTSGSNEQYF
TRBV3-1/TRBV3-2 | CASSQVTGGGTEAFF
TRBV28 | CASRSQGVTEKLFF
TRBV28 | CRVGQGKLGQPQHF
TRBV19 | CASRGADYTDTQYF
TRBV29-1 | CSVSEQGNQPQHF
TRBV7-8 | CASSLVFGVPQPQHF
TRBV18 | CASSALGLAEYEQYF
TRBV9 | CASSVGLAGSYEQYF
TRBV7-8 | CASSSPRTGYYGYTF
TRBV19 | CASRTDRSYGYTF
TRBV13 | CASSLVSSGSTDTQYF
TRBV2 | CASSAWTGETQYF
TRBV11-3 | CASSPGALAVSGANVLTF
TRBV5-6 | CASSQLDRGLRGNTIYF
TRBV10-2 | CASSDRQGGGYTF
TRBV10-3 | CAISESVSETSYEQYF
TRBV2 | CASSDGTTRPYEQYF
TRBV19 | CASTPGSYGYTF
TRBV19 | CASSIRTSGSPETQYF
TRBV28 | CASSSIQGVNEQYF
TRBV5-4 | CASSPGTGGANTIYF
TRBV25-1 | CASRKESGGNYGYTF
TRBV28 | CASSWSRDSIYGYTF
TRBV13 | CASQAQREGNEQFF
TRBV4-1 | CASSQGYRGLAGIAKNIQYF
TRBV19 | CASSRWDRGIAKNIQYF
TRBV4-3 | CASSRTAGENYEQYF
TRBV5-6 | CASSLVTSVYNEQFF
TRBV20-1 | CSASSGIRQPQHF
TRBV19 | CASSTGQGKGEQFF
TRBV29-1 | CSVEGAGTSGTGEQFF
TRBV28 | CASSFRTGAAPLHF
TRBV5-1 | CASSLDSPDYNEQFF
TRBV7-9 | CASSLAETGARSPLHF
TRBV27 | CASYPLPRREAQETQYF
TRBV28 | CASSPGLVYGYTF
TRBV27 | CASKIQGTINSPLHF